This T cell receptor (beta chain) was sequenced for a study of blood T cell repertoires in COVID-19 (dated by TCRdb to between 2020 and 2021). As for the study more broadly: Collaborator samples came from the United States, Italy and Spain and covered acute and convalescent phases of COVID-19. The prospective study material was composed of cDNA or gDNA derived from T cells, B-cell-depleted T cells, or PBMCs. The dataset comprised deeply sampled blood TCRbeta repertoires from subjects exposed to, actively infected with, or recovered from COVID-19. The repertoires were released in a freely available public database intended as a resource for research on the immune response to SARS-CoV-2. The samples were drawn from two sources: the first 160 participants of the ongoing ImmuneRACE study, and 1,000 to 1,500 subjects contributed by 6 global collaborators. Nearly every sample came with metadata listing a de-identified subject ID, COVID-19 status, age in years and sex. Where available, HLA class I and class II types were obtained from metadata supplied by the sample provider rather than from assay-based typing. Study-wide findings and limitations: Clinical and demographic metadata were provided uncurated, with the amount varying by source and participant.

The collaborating institutions used their own protocols to collect whole blood in K2EDTA tubes. Collaborator samples were shipped for TCRbeta analysis as frozen whole blood, isolated PBMCs, or DNA extracted from either sample type. Regarding this clone: Its antigen remains unidentified. Within one base of it there is no much larger clone, and no base qualities were kept.

TCRbeta CDR3 regions were amplified from genomic DNA using the immunoSEQ Assay, a bias-controlled multiplex PCR. Under the source paper's analysis protocol: Within the assay, amplification of reference gene primers was used to estimate how many nucleated cells each sample contained. To quantify the absolute abundance of each unique TCRbeta CDR3 rearrangement, sequence reads were collapsed and filtered. For each sample, productive Simpson clonality was calculated as the square root of Simpson's diversity index across productive rearrangements. TCRdb provides this immuneACCESS table in a form limited to in-frame rearrangements. Some clones are lacking; in checked studies, under half of them reflect an unresolved V gene, and why the rest are absent is not known. V and J calls and clone size are copied from that table; D and trimming were computed from the DNA. The sample table contains about 140,000 clones; only one count was recorded for around 78% of them. The top ten clones comprise 4.5% to 5% of the sample.

The CDR3 starts with the cysteine, ends with the phenylalanine, and has 14 residues. Solely the CDR3 DNA is kept, with 42 bases framed from the first base. Trimming takes 6 bases from V and 2 bases from J, and the germline ends sit 8 bases apart. CDR1 and CDR2 are drawn from the germline V gene: LGHNA, YSLEER. The TCR sequence derives from a woman of 80 years or more with active or convalescent COVID-19. The sequenced sample was peripheral blood. The chain links TRBV4-3 with TRBJ2-6; TRBD1 is perhaps the D gene, given 5 matching bases. CDR3 protein: CASSPGTGANVLTF. The bases read TGCGCCAGCAGTCCAGGGACTGGGGCCAACGTCCTGACTTTC.